This T cell receptor beta chain originates from a study of cytomegalovirus exposure and HLA in healthy donors. Study conclusions and caveats: There were several of the most significant clusters that appeared linked to common viral pathogens in a later analysis. The classifier reportedly diagnosed cytomegalovirus status with high specificity and sensitivity.

Healthy bone marrow donors formed the donor group. Concerning this clone: Its antigen is undetermined.

Both 60 Vbeta primers and 13 Jbeta primers went into the PCR. Sequencing was performed with immunoSEQ multiplex PCR; in TCRdb, only in-frame clones are kept and a portion is missing. The sample shows around 100,000 clones, 60% to 80% of them seen only once. Germline V gene data show CDR1 as MDHEN and CDR2 as SYDVKM. V gave up 10 bases and J gave up 4 bases, with 17 bases separating them. CDR3 length: 14 amino acids. Sequencing was carried out using PBMCs. This TCR was sampled from a man between 60 and 70 years old in good health and CMV-seropositive. V is TRBV28 and J is TRBJ1-3, with TRBD1 as a possible D gene (5 bases). CDR3 amino acids: CATQFQQGGNTIYF. The CDR3 DNA is TGTGCCACCCAGTTTCAGCAGGGCGGAAACACCATATATTTT.